A single sample is the source of the 4 T cell receptor beta chains below, sequenced in a study of T cells in Graves' hyperthyroidism and ophthalmopathy. RNA transcripts served as the template for amplifying TCR beta CDR3 regions. Using the HTBI primer set, a first-round RT-PCR was run on the TCR CDR3. TCRdb ran MiXCR on the multiplex PCR reads and lists one entry per CDR3 protein. Of roughly 130,000 distinct CDR3 sequences listed, approximately 20% are singletons. The source material was blood. The receptors derive from a woman between 45 and 65 years old with Graves' hyperthyroidism that later progressed to Graves' ophthalmopathy.

Ten or more counts support this clonotype. V usage is TRBV10-2 and J usage is TRBJ2-7; D is unclear. The CDR3 has 13 amino acids. V dropped 6 bases and J dropped 3 bases, with 12 bases sitting between them. Germline CDR1 WSHSY, CDR2 SAAADI. CDR3 amino acids: CASSLVGDYEQYF. CDR3 DNA sequence: TGCGCCAGCAGCTTGGTAGGAGACTACGAGCAGTACTTC.

This clonotype turned up a few times. The rearrangement uses TRBV18 and TRBJ1-4, with TRBD1 matching 7 bases. Germline V CDR1 and CDR2: KGHSH, LQKENI. The ends lost 4 bases at V and 8 bases at J; junction bases unmatched: 10. The CDR3 is 15 amino acids. The DNA for the CDR3 is TGTGCCAGCTCACAAAGAGTAACAGGGGACGAAAAACTGTTTTTT. This codes for CASSQRVTGDEKLFF.

This clonotype was picked up many times. The V gene is TRBV28, the J gene TRBJ1-3; D is possibly TRBD1 (6 bases). Per germline, CDR1 MDHEN and CDR2 SYDVKM. The CDR3 is 17 residues long. Trimming pared 7 bases from V and 0 bases from J, leaving 19 bases between. The CDR3 protein is CASTSKGVKSSGNTIYF. The CDR3 region has the DNA TGTGCCAGCACGTCTAAGGGGGTCAAGAGCTCTGGAAACACCATATATTTT.

In this sample, this clonotype turned up many times. V and J are TRBV24-1 and TRBJ2-3, with TRBD1 identical over 12 bases. The CDR3 spans 17 residues. The V gene end was trimmed by 4 bases and the J gene end by 4 bases; junction bases not matched to a gene: 8. Germline CDR1 is KGHDR and CDR2 is SFDVKD. DNA for the CDR3: TGTGCCACCAGTGACCCCGGGACAGGGGGCTTACCAGATACGCAGTATTTT. Protein product: CATSDPGTGGLPDTQYF.